This TCR beta chain is from a study of blood T cell repertoires in COVID-19. Study as a whole: Collection of acute and convalescent COVID-19 samples took place in the United States, Italy and Spain. From T cells, B-cell-depleted T cells, or PBMCs came the material, which was cDNA or gDNA.

Germline-derived CDR1 and CDR2 are MNHEY and SVGEGT. V was pared by 2 bases and J by 2 bases, with 13 bases of the junction left unmatched. The length of the CDR3 is 20 residues. As processed by the authors: Nucleated cell counts were estimated from reference gene primer amplification. TCRdb's table, derived via immunoSEQ multiplex PCR, lists solely in-frame clones and lacks some. Clone size and V and J calls were adopted from that table, with D and trimming inferred from the DNA. The table has fewer than 25,000 clones, roughly 90% seen once. The sequence came from an elderly woman with active or convalescent COVID-19. The chain uses TRBV6-2 or TRBV6-3 and TRBJ2-3, with TRBD2 identical over 13 bases. The sequencing sample was made of peripheral blood. The CDR3 reads CASSYPETSGGKGNTDTQYF. As DNA, the CDR3 is TGTGCCAGCAGTTACCCCGAGACTAGCGGGGGGAAAGGAAACACAGATACGCAGTATTTT.